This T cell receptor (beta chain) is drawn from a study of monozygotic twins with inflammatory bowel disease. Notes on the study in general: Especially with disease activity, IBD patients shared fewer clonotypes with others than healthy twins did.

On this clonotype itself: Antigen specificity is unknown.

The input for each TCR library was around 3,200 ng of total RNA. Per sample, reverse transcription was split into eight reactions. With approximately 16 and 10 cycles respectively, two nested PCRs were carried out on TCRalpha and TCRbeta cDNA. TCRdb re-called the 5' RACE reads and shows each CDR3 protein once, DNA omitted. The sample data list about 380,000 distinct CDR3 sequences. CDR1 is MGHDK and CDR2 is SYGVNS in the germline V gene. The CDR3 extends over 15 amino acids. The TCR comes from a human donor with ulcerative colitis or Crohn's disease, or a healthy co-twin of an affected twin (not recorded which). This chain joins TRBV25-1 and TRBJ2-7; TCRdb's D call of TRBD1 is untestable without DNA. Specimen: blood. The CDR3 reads CASSEYSGQGYEQYF.